The 24 T cell receptor beta chains below were found in one sample sequenced in a study of T cell responses to AZD1222 COVID-19 vaccine. The repertoire was sequenced with immunoSEQ multiplex PCR; TCRdb's copy has only in-frame clones and lacks some. This sample has 100,000 to 150,000 clones, with about 89% found just once. Sequences were derived from peripheral blood, sampled 28 days after the second AZD1222 dose. The receptors here all came from an adult who received the AZD1222 COVID-19 vaccine.

The DNA for the CDR3 is TGTGCCAGCAGCTTCAGGTGGAGGGAAGGTGCAGATACGCAGTATTTT. Encoded protein: CASSFRWREGADTQYF. This chain connects TRBV5-5 to TRBJ2-3, with D maybe TRBD2 (6 bases). CDR1 is SGHKS and CDR2 is YYEKEE in the germline V gene (reference sequence). The CDR3 runs 16 residues. The V end was cut by 2 bases, the J end by 4 bases, with 17 bases between.

This chain links TRBV5-8 with TRBJ2-2; D might be TRBD1 (6 bases). The CDR3 has 14 residues. The germline V gene has CDR1 SGHTS and CDR2 YDEGEE. The V gene lost 4 bases and the J gene lost 4 bases, with 11 bases spanning the gap. CDR3 DNA sequence: TGTGCCAGCAGCCTCGGCAGGGGCACCGGGGAGCTGTTTTTT. It yields the protein CASSLGRGTGELFF.

V and J are TRBV11-2 and TRBJ2-7, with 11 bases aligning to TRBD2. The V gene end was trimmed by 0 bases and the J gene end by 1 base; junction bases not matched to a gene: 5. The CDR3 spans 17 residues. From germline, CDR1 is SGHAT and CDR2 FQNNGV. The CDR3 spells CASSLERLAGKSYEQYF. Here the CDR3 DNA reads TGTGCCAGCAGCTTAGAGAGACTAGCGGGGAAATCCTACGAGCAGTACTTC.

This chain's CDR3 is CASSIQGGSNQPQHF. In DNA form, the CDR3 reads TGTGCCAGTAGTATACAAGGGGGCTCGAATCAGCCCCAGCATTTT. The rearrangement joins TRBV19 to TRBJ1-5; the match to TRBD1 covers 7 bases. Germline assignment: CDR1 LNHDA and CDR2 SQIVND (reference sequence). Trimming took 2 bases from V and 4 from J; bases not matched to a gene: 5. CDR3 length: 15 residues.

The chain combines TRBV14 with TRBJ1-6; D is perhaps TRBD1 (6 bases). Germline V lookup: CDR1 SGHDN, CDR2 FVKESK. The V gene lost 6 bases and the J gene lost 7 bases, with 13 bases spanning the gap. The CDR3 runs 14 residues. The DNA for the CDR3 is TGTGCCAGCAGGGTACAGGGCGGAAATTCACCCCTCCACTTT. Amino acid sequence: CASRVQGGNSPLHF.

This chain connects TRBV6-5 to TRBJ2-7, with TRBD1 matching over 9 bases. Looked up from germline, CDR1 is MNHEY and CDR2 is SVGAGI. The J segment lost 4 bases and the V segment lost 6 bases, leaving 7 bases of the junction unmatched. This CDR3 has 14 residues. The chain's CDR3 is CASRRTGGAYEQYF. DNA of the CDR3: TGTGCCAGCAGACGAACAGGGGGCGCGTACGAGCAGTACTTC.

The chain employs TRBV5-1 and TRBJ2-5, with 7 bases lining up with TRBD2. V lost 7 bases to trimming and J lost 2 bases; unmatched junction nucleotides: 5. This CDR3 region has 13 residues. Germline loops: CDR1 SGHRS, CDR2 YFSETQ. The DNA for the CDR3 is TGCGCCAGCGGAACGGGGGGTCAAGAGACCCAGTACTTC. This gives the protein CASGTGGQETQYF.

J is TRBJ2-6 and V is TRBV5-5; no reliable D call. The CDR3 consists of 17 residues. Trimming left V 0 bases short and J 0 bases short, with 10 bases between. Germline loops: CDR1 SGHKS, CDR2 YYEKEE (reference sequence). The CDR3 reads CASSLGHTSSGANVLTF. CDR3 nucleotide sequence: TGTGCCAGCAGCTTGGGTCACACCAGCTCTGGGGCCAACGTCCTGACTTTC.

This clone turned up a few times. The rearrangement joins TRBV11-3 to TRBJ1-2; D remains ambiguous. Deletions cut 5 bases from V and 2 bases from J, with 15 bases between. The V gene's germline CDR1 is SGHNT and CDR2 YENEEA. This CDR3 is built from 15 residues. CDR3 in DNA: TGTGCCAGCAGCCCTAAGGCGTTTTCCAACTATGGCTACACCTTC. The encoded protein is CASSPKAFSNYGYTF.

The gene calls are TRBV10-3 and TRBJ2-7; 12 nucleotides line up with TRBD2. Germline assignment: CDR1 ENHRY and CDR2 SYGVKD. The CDR3 sequence is 15 residues long. V shed 0 bases and J 6 bases; nucleotides not matched to a gene: 3. For the CDR3, the DNA is TGTGCCATCAGTGAGTCAGGACTAGCGGGAAGCGAGCAGTACTTC. Protein: CAISESGLAGSEQYF.

V is TRBV19 and J is TRBJ1-2; a weak D match, TRBD1 (5 bases). With 5 bases removed from V and 3 bases from J, the gap between germline ends came to 16 bases. The CDR3 is 15 amino acids. Germline V gene lookup returns CDR1 LNHDA and CDR2 SQIVND (reference sequence). CDR3: CASSLGHLLYYGYTF. The CDR3 region has the DNA TGTGCCAGTAGTCTAGGACACCTCCTTTACTATGGCTACACCTTC.

The gene calls are TRBV6-1 and TRBJ1-2; D gene ambiguous. CDR3 length: 14 amino acids. In germline, CDR1 is MNHNS, CDR2 SASEGT. V shed 0 bases and J shed 4 bases, with 9 bases lying between them. CDR3 nucleotide sequence: TGTGCCAGCAGTGAAGCGGGCAGAGTCTATGGCTACACCTTC. It is translated as CASSEAGRVYGYTF.

The V gene is TRBV28, the J gene TRBJ1-2; D is unclear. Trimming left V 6 bases short and J 3 bases short, with 11 bases between. CDR1 is MDHEN and CDR2 is SYDVKM in the germline V gene. The CDR3 runs 13 residues. CDR3 residues: CASSVAPDYGYTF. The CDR3 DNA follows: TGTGCCAGCAGCGTGGCCCCAGACTATGGCTACACCTTC.

The chain couples TRBV7-9 to TRBJ1-1; TRBD1 matches 9 bases. The CDR3 is made up of 16 amino acids. Germline values: CDR1 SEHNR, CDR2 FQNEAQ (reference sequence). The V and J ends lost 4 bases and 2 bases, in that order; junction bases with no gene match: 8. The CDR3 DNA reads TGTGCCAGCAGCTCTATACGGGGACAGGGAAACACTGAAGCTTTCTTT. Residues: CASSSIRGQGNTEAFF.

The chain has TRBV30 and TRBJ1-2; D is uncertain. The germline V and J ends were trimmed by 2 bases and 8 bases, with 9 bases remaining between them. Germline V lookup: CDR1 GTSNPN, CDR2 SVGIG (reference sequence). The length of the CDR3 is 11 residues. CDR3 residues: CAWSLAGGYTF. The CDR3 coding sequence is TGTGCCTGGAGTCTCGCGGGGGGCTACACCTTC.

This clone showed up just once. The rearrangement joins TRBV6-5 to TRBJ1-1, with unresolved D. Trimming cost V 0 bases and J 8 bases, with 7 bases left between them. The CDR3 has 12 amino acids. Per the germline V gene, CDR1 is MNHEY and CDR2 is SVGAGI. The CDR3 here is CASSYSHEEAFF. The DNA of the CDR3 is TGTGCCAGCAGTTACTCACACGAGGAAGCTTTCTTT.

The gene calls are TRBV19 and TRBJ2-7, with a possible D match to TRBD2 (5 bases). Germline loops: CDR1 LNHDA, CDR2 SQIVND (reference sequence). The CDR3 extends over 13 amino acids. The V end lost 4 bases, the J end lost 5 bases, and 12 bases lay between the germline ends. CDR3 residues: CASSTPPGNEQYF. The CDR3 bases are TGTGCCAGTAGTACCCCCCCGGGAAACGAGCAGTACTTC.

CDR3: CASSPLRQGGPTMETQYF. Written as DNA, the CDR3 is TGTGCCAGCTCACCACTTCGGCAGGGAGGTCCAACCATGGAGACCCAGTACTTC. The gene calls are TRBV18 and TRBJ2-5, with D tentatively TRBD2 (6 bases). CDR3 length equals 18 residues. V dropped 1 base and J dropped 5 bases, with 23 bases sitting between them. CDR1 is KGHSH, CDR2 LQKENI, per germline.

This clone was seen a few times. CDR3 DNA: TGTGCCAGCAGCCCTAGAACCCCACTCCTCGACCACGAGCAGTACTTC. Protein: CASSPRTPLLDHEQYF. This chain uses TRBV7-8 with TRBJ2-7; no reliable D call. This CDR3 region has 16 residues. The V and J ends lost 5 bases and 5 bases respectively, with 22 bases between them. CDR1 and CDR2 from the germline V gene are SGHVS and FQNEAQ.

The genes are TRBV5-1 and TRBJ1-2, with a tentative D call TRBD1 (6 bases). V lost 1 base to trimming and J lost 2 bases, with 12 bases between them. In germline, CDR1 is SGHRS, CDR2 YFSETQ. This CDR3 has 15 residues. Here the CDR3 DNA reads TGCGCCAGCAGCTTGTCGGGCAGGGGCAACTATGGCTACACCTTC. This sequence encodes CASSLSGRGNYGYTF.

The rearrangement links TRBV5-4 to TRBJ1-2, with D possibly TRBD1 on 6 matching bases. This CDR3 region has 13 residues. V was shortened by 4 bases and J by 2 bases, with 9 bases between the two germline ends. CDR1 is SGHNT and CDR2 is YYREEE in the germline V gene (reference sequence). CDR3 nucleotide sequence: TGTGCCAGCAGCCCCGGGGGCAACTATGGCTACACCTTC. Protein sequence: CASSPGGNYGYTF.

The chain carries TRBV27 and TRBJ2-7; TRBD2 might be the D (5 bases). The germline V gene encodes CDR1 MNHEY and CDR2 SMNVEV (reference sequence). The CDR3 has 15 amino acids. Trimming stripped 6 bases from V and 1 base from J, with 16 bases between. CDR3 bases: TGTGCCAGCAGGCCGTCCTGGACTTTGTCCTACGAGCAGTACTTC. Translated: CASRPSWTLSYEQYF.

The chain uses TRBV3-1 (or the pseudogene TRBV3-2) and TRBJ1-1, with D maybe TRBD1 (5 bases). This CDR3 has 13 residues. The germline V gene encodes CDR1 LGHDT and CDR2 YNNKEL (reference sequence). Trimming cost V 0 bases and J 5 bases, with 7 bases left between them. The CDR3 DNA reads TGTGCCAGCAGCCAAGATGGGGGAACTGAAGCTTTCTTT. Encoded protein: CASSQDGGTEAFF.

The V and J genes are TRBV4-3 and TRBJ2-3; 7 bases agree with TRBD2. V shed 0 bases and J 4 bases; nucleotides not matched to a gene: 13. Germline-derived CDR1 and CDR2 are LGHNA and YSLEER. The CDR3 has 18 residues. CDR3 in DNA: TGCGCCAGCAGCCAAGAATGGAGAGGGGAGGGCCAAGCAGATACGCAGTATTTT. As protein: CASSQEWRGEGQADTQYF.